Presented here are 15 T cell receptor beta chains from one specimen sequenced in a study of blood T cell repertoires in COVID-19. Profiling relied on immunoSEQ multiplex PCR, and the TCRdb table lists in-frame clones only, not all of them. The sample has 250,000 to 300,000 clones, around nine tenths seen once. The sample comprised peripheral blood. The receptors derive from a woman in her thirties with COVID-19, enrolled during active disease.

This clone was seen a handful of times. The chain joins TRBV9 to TRBJ2-3, with no clear D. There are 16 residues in the CDR3. CDR1 and CDR2 from the germline V gene are SGDLS and YYNGEE. The V end lost 4 bases, the J end lost 2 bases, and 17 bases lay between the germline ends. This chain's CDR3 is CASSPRIATPTDTQYF. The CDR3 bases are TGTGCCAGCAGCCCCCGAATCGCGACTCCCACAGATACGCAGTATTTT.

The CDR3 coding sequence is TGTGCCAGCAGTTTAGTCCGGAGAAGAGGGGAGCTGTTTTTT. As protein: CASSLVRRRGELFF. The rearrangement joins TRBV28 to TRBJ2-2, with no clear D. CDR1 and CDR2 from the germline V gene are MDHEN and SYDVKM. Trimming left V 2 bases short and J 8 bases short, with 12 bases between. This CDR3 region has 14 residues. The complete variable domain, with remaining parts taken from reference TRBV28 and TRBJ2-2, reads DVKVTQSSRYLVKRTGEKVFLECVQDMDHENMFWYRQDPGLGLRLIYFSYDVKMKEKGDIPEGYSVSREKKERFSLILESASTNQTSMYLCASSLVRRRGELFFGEGSRLTVL.

In its sample, this clone was seen once. The chain carries TRBV7-6 and TRBJ1-5; D unclear. CDR3 size: 13 residues. Germline V gives CDR1 SGHVS, CDR2 FNYEAQ. V was trimmed by 1 base and J by 6 bases, leaving 7 bases between them. CDR3 region: CASSLEAGQPQHF. Here the CDR3 DNA reads TGTGCCAGCAGCTTAGAGGCGGGTCAGCCCCAGCATTTT.

The chain joins TRBV30 to TRBJ2-7, with 8 bases aligning to TRBD1. V lost 3 bases and J lost 3; bases outside the gene matches: 7. The CDR3 consists of 14 residues. Germline V gene lookup returns CDR1 GTSNPN and CDR2 SVGIG (reference sequence). The CDR3 loop reads CAWREDRGSYEQYF. In nucleotides, the CDR3 is TGTGCCTGGAGGGAAGACAGGGGTAGCTACGAGCAGTACTTC.

This clone was counted once. The V gene is TRBV9, the J gene TRBJ2-7; TRBD2 agrees at 7 bases. This CDR3 region has 13 residues. The V and J ends lost 4 bases and 5 bases, in that order; junction bases with no gene match: 6. CDR1 and CDR2 from the germline V gene are SGDLS and YYNGEE. CDR3 region: CASSPAGDNEQYF. The CDR3 region has the DNA TGTGCCAGCAGCCCCGCGGGGGATAACGAGCAGTACTTC.

V usage is TRBV2 and J usage is TRBJ2-2, with 9 bases aligning to TRBD2. The CDR3 sequence is 14 residues long. Germline V gene lookup returns CDR1 SNHLY and CDR2 FYNNEI. Trimming at V came to 9 bases and at J to 5 bases, leaving 7 bases not matched to a gene. The CDR3 nucleotides read TGTGCCAGTATAGCGGGAGCGGGAACCGGGGAGCTGTTTTTT. Its protein is CASIAGAGTGELFF.

As for this clone: This CDR3 is also generated by other DNA sequences in the sample. V is TRBV12-3 or TRBV12-4 and J is TRBJ1-3, with D uncertain. V lost 5 bases and J 2 bases, leaving 4 bases between the germline ends. There are 12 residues in the CDR3. CDR3 DNA sequence: TGTGCCAGCAGTCCTACTGGAAACACCATATATTTT. This codes for CASSPTGNTIYF.

The chain joins TRBV7-6 to TRBJ1-6, with a weak D call TRBD1 (6 bases). There are 13 residues in the CDR3. The V end lost 4 bases, the J end lost 11 bases, and 12 bases lay between the germline ends. In germline, CDR1 is SGHVS, CDR2 FNYEAQ. The CDR3 loop reads CASSSRGTTPLHF. In nucleotides, the CDR3 is TGTGCCAGCAGCTCCAGGGGAACAACACCCCTCCACTTT. The variable domain in full, with the rest retrieved from reference TRBV7-6 and TRBJ1-6, is GAGVSQSPRYKVTKRGQDVALRCDPISGHVSLYWYRQALGQGPEFLTYFNYEAQQDKSGLPNDRFSAERPEGSISTLTIQRTEQRDSAMYRCASSSRGTTPLHFGNGTRLTVT.

This chain uses TRBV7-9 with TRBJ1-2, with 7 bases that match TRBD1. Germline CDR1 SEHNR, CDR2 FQNEAQ (reference sequence). The ends lost 5 bases at V and 4 bases at J; junction bases unmatched: 4. The CDR3 runs to 13 residues. As DNA, the CDR3 is TGTGCCAGCAGCGAGACAGGGCTCTATGGCTACACCTTC. Translated, it gives CASSETGLYGYTF.

CDR3 in amino acids: CASSGRGYNEQFF. CDR3 nucleotide sequence: TGCGCCAGTAGCGGGAGGGGATACAATGAGCAGTTCTTC. The chain joins TRBV5-1 to TRBJ2-1; TRBD2 matches 11 bases. V lost 8 bases and J lost 4; bases outside the gene matches: 2. The CDR3 covers 13 residues. Germline lookup yields CDR1 SGHRS and CDR2 YFSETQ.

The chain combines TRBV29-1 with TRBJ2-7, with TRBD2 matching over 7 bases. CDR1 is SQVTM and CDR2 is ANQGSEA in the germline V gene. The V and J ends lost 5 bases and 5 bases, in that order; junction bases with no gene match: 15. This CDR3 contains 15 residues. CDR3 region: CSVPVLAGERHEQYF. In DNA form, the CDR3 reads TGCAGCGTTCCGGTTTTGGCGGGAGAACGGCACGAGCAGTACTTC.

This clone came up once. The chain combines TRBV6-2 or TRBV6-3 with TRBJ2-3; 7 bases are a match to TRBD2. From germline, CDR1 is MNHEY and CDR2 SVGEGT. The CDR3 consists of 16 residues. The V gene end was trimmed by 2 bases and the J gene end by 3 bases; junction bases not matched to a gene: 8. In DNA, the CDR3 is TGTGCCAGCAGTTACGTGGGAGGGCCGATTACAGATACGCAGTATTTT. It codes for CASSYVGGPITDTQYF.

In this sample, this clone turned up once. V and J are TRBV27 and TRBJ2-1, with 7 bases fitting TRBD2. V was clipped by 2 bases and J by 8 bases; unmatched bases: 12. This CDR3 has 16 amino acids. Germline loops: CDR1 MNHEY, CDR2 SMNVEV (reference sequence). CDR3 nucleotides: TGTGCCAGCAGTTTAGTGGCGGGAGCTTGGGGAGATGAGCAGTTCTTC. Encoded protein: CASSLVAGAWGDEQFF.

This clone was detected a few times. The chain carries TRBV7-3 and TRBJ2-2; possible D gene TRBD2, 5 bases. This CDR3 has 12 amino acids. Looked up from germline, CDR1 is SGHTA and CDR2 is FQGTGA. V lost 3 bases and J lost 6, with 5 bases in between. CDR3 nucleotide sequence: TGTGCCAGCAGCTTCGGGGCCGGGGAGCTGTTTTTT. Translated: CASSFGAGELFF.

This chain links TRBV10-1 with TRBJ2-1, with D perhaps TRBD1 (5 bases). The CDR3 has 13 residues. In germline, CDR1 is WNHNN, CDR2 SYGVQD (reference sequence). Trimming shortened V by 4 bases and J by 6 bases, and 10 bases separated the two germline ends. The CDR3 bases are TGCGCCAGCAGTGCAGGGCTGTTCAATGAGCAGTTCTTC. Amino acid sequence: CASSAGLFNEQFF.